This T cell receptor beta chain was captured in a study of T cells in Graves' hyperthyroidism and ophthalmopathy. Study-wide results and limits: Most clonotypes that expanded in the thyroid above 0.001 also showed up in blood.

From germline, CDR1 is LNHDA and CDR2 SQIVND (reference sequence). V lost 3 bases and J lost 5, with 10 bases in between. The CDR3 is 13 amino acids. RNA transcripts gave rise to amplified TCR beta CDR3 regions. HTBI primers drove first-round RT-PCR of the TCR CDR3. Using its own MiXCR run on the multiplex PCR reads, TCRdb lists one record per CDR3 protein. The table includes hundreds of thousands of distinct CDR3 sequences, around 25% detected once. Patients counted as stable if ophthalmopathy did not develop within 18 months. With a duration under 2 months, the hyperthyroidism was newly diagnosed in patients aged 18 to 65. Points on this clonotype: Antigen: not known.

The rearrangement links TRBV19 to TRBJ1-1; D remains unclear. This clonotype was sampled from a man in his fifties with Graves' hyperthyroidism. The specimen was blood. The CDR3 DNA follows: TGTGCCAGTAGTATGGGCCATTGGACTGAAGCTTTCTTT. Amino acid sequence: CASSMGHWTEAFF.